These T cell receptor beta chains were read from a single sample in a study of blood T cell repertoires in COVID-19. Repertoires were generated with immunoSEQ multiplex PCR, while TCRdb's copy carries only in-frame clones and drops some. Of hundreds of thousands of clones listed, more than 75% are singletons. Sequencing was carried out using peripheral blood. These receptors were collected from an elderly man with acute or convalescent COVID-19. CDR3s leave out the opening cysteine and the closing phenylalanine or tryptophan. The order of the fields is V gene, J gene, CDR3 length, CDR3 protein.

v_call: TRBV24-1
j_call: TRBJ2-1
cdr3_length: 15
cdr3_aa: ATSDPTGTSGIYEQF

v_call: TRBV19
j_call: TRBJ2-2
cdr3_length: 14
cdr3_aa: ASSIGQGKNTGELF

v_call: TRBV11-3
j_call: TRBJ1-3
cdr3_length: 18
cdr3_aa: ASSLDPLPGHPYSGNTIY

v_call: TRBV5-4
j_call: TRBJ1-2
cdr3_length: 14
cdr3_aa: ASSAAYRGGNYGYT

v_call: TRBV3-1/TRBV3-2
j_call: TRBJ1-1
cdr3_length: 10
cdr3_aa: ASRDMNTEAF

v_call: TRBV15
j_call: TRBJ2-3
cdr3_length: 13
cdr3_aa: ATSRDRGGTDTQY

v_call: TRBV19
j_call: TRBJ2-5
cdr3_length: 14
cdr3_aa: ASSSGTDRVAETQY

v_call: TRBV27
j_call: TRBJ2-1
cdr3_length: 12
cdr3_aa: ASRTPGQGPEQF

v_call: TRBV6-5
j_call: TRBJ1-6
cdr3_length: 11
cdr3_aa: ATGRGHDSPLH

v_call: TRBV29-1
j_call: TRBJ2-3
cdr3_length: 10
cdr3_aa: SVSGGQVSQY

v_call: TRBV20-1
j_call: TRBJ2-1
cdr3_length: 14
cdr3_aa: SASRGLAGAYNEQF

v_call: TRBV12-5
j_call: TRBJ1-2
cdr3_length: 13
cdr3_aa: ASGLDGTALRGYT

v_call: TRBV30
j_call: TRBJ1-2
cdr3_length: 11
cdr3_aa: AWSPWAFGGYT

v_call: TRBV6-5
j_call: TRBJ2-6
cdr3_length: 13
cdr3_aa: ASRAGGSGANVLT

v_call: TRBV19
j_call: TRBJ2-2
cdr3_length: 14
cdr3_aa: ASTETTRGNTGELF

v_call: TRBV7-9
j_call: TRBJ2-7
cdr3_length: 13
cdr3_aa: ASSSAQGKAYEQY

v_call: TRBV29-1
j_call: TRBJ1-1
cdr3_length: 11
cdr3_aa: SVADRENTEAF

v_call: TRBV5-5
j_call: TRBJ1-1
cdr3_length: 12
cdr3_aa: ASSRGAENTEAF

v_call: TRBV6-8
j_call: TRBJ1-3
cdr3_length: 11
cdr3_aa: ASRHSSGNTIY

v_call: TRBV5-5
j_call: TRBJ2-1
cdr3_length: 14
cdr3_aa: ASSLQGGSSYNEQF

v_call: TRBV18
j_call: TRBJ1-2
cdr3_length: 12
cdr3_aa: ASSPPRDSYGYT

v_call: TRBV28
j_call: TRBJ2-5
cdr3_length: 11
cdr3_aa: ASRAAGGETQY

v_call: TRBV11-3
j_call: TRBJ1-1
cdr3_length: 11
cdr3_aa: ASSLEVGAEAF

v_call: TRBV4-2
j_call: TRBJ2-1
cdr3_length: 14
cdr3_aa: ASSLQTSGAYNEQF

v_call: TRBV12-3/TRBV12-4
j_call: TRBJ1-2
cdr3_length: 11
cdr3_aa: ASSTQGAYGYT

v_call: TRBV2
j_call: TRBJ2-2
cdr3_length: 12
cdr3_aa: ASTFGARDGELF

v_call: TRBV18
j_call: TRBJ2-6
cdr3_length: 12
cdr3_aa: ASSPNGPANVLT

v_call: TRBV7-2
j_call: TRBJ1-3
cdr3_length: 14
cdr3_aa: ASSWDSTGSGNTIY

v_call: TRBV14
j_call: TRBJ1-1
cdr3_length: 13
cdr3_aa: ASSPWDTKNTEAF

v_call: TRBV19
j_call: TRBJ2-1
cdr3_length: 13
cdr3_aa: ASSTQREGSNEQF

v_call: TRBV6-2/TRBV6-3
j_call: TRBJ1-1
cdr3_length: 11
cdr3_aa: ASSYQGFTEAF

v_call: TRBV25-1
j_call: TRBJ2-5
cdr3_length: 12
cdr3_aa: ASSGTSGTGTQY

v_call: TRBV28
j_call: TRBJ1-1
cdr3_length: 11
cdr3_aa: ASSRSQSAEAF

v_call: TRBV7-9
j_call: TRBJ2-2
cdr3_length: 14
cdr3_aa: ASSFSGLAGAGELF

v_call: TRBV30
j_call: TRBJ1-5
cdr3_length: 13
cdr3_aa: AWSVGDRGNQPQH

v_call: TRBV5-8
j_call: TRBJ1-2
cdr3_length: 14
cdr3_aa: ASSGAGTATNYGYT

v_call: TRBV6-5
j_call: TRBJ1-2
cdr3_length: 13
cdr3_aa: ASSRTPGTSYGYT

v_call: TRBV12-3/TRBV12-4
j_call: TRBJ1-4
cdr3_length: 10
cdr3_aa: ASRPTGQKLF

v_call: TRBV19
j_call: TRBJ2-2
cdr3_length: 13
cdr3_aa: ASSMWQGDTGELF

v_call: TRBV21-1
j_call: TRBJ1-2
cdr3_length: 15
cdr3_aa: ASSKALRTGGSRSYT

v_call: TRBV11-2
j_call: TRBJ2-7
cdr3_length: 13
cdr3_aa: ASSRGGGQGFGQY

v_call: TRBV12-3/TRBV12-4
j_call: TRBJ1-3
cdr3_length: 8
cdr3_aa: ASRGGPIY

v_call: TRBV7-9
j_call: TRBJ2-3
cdr3_length: 15
cdr3_aa: ASSGHSRDWPRDTQY

v_call: TRBV27
j_call: TRBJ1-2
cdr3_length: 15
cdr3_aa: ASSLTGADFPANGYT

v_call: TRBV7-2
j_call: TRBJ2-5
cdr3_length: 12
cdr3_aa: ASSLAGGGETQY

v_call: TRBV3-1/TRBV3-2
j_call: TRBJ2-5
cdr3_length: 14
cdr3_aa: ASSHTTRGLGETQY

v_call: TRBV5-1
j_call: TRBJ1-1
cdr3_length: 11
cdr3_aa: ASSLVDSYDSF

v_call: TRBV18
j_call: TRBJ1-1
cdr3_length: 14
cdr3_aa: ASSPTLQGAGTEAF

v_call: TRBV9
j_call: TRBJ2-1
cdr3_length: 13
cdr3_aa: ASRAGLAGANEQF

v_call: TRBV11-3
j_call: TRBJ2-1
cdr3_length: 13
cdr3_aa: ASSSNWREGNEQF

v_call: TRBV3-1/TRBV3-2
j_call: TRBJ1-4
cdr3_length: 13
cdr3_aa: ASSQGATTNEKLF

v_call: TRBV9
j_call: TRBJ2-4
cdr3_length: 12
cdr3_aa: ASSDDRGERIQY

v_call: TRBV28
j_call: TRBJ2-1
cdr3_length: 16
cdr3_aa: ASSFRDRGQSSYNEQF

v_call: TRBV30
j_call: TRBJ1-5
cdr3_length: 12
cdr3_aa: AWRGPGGNQPQH

v_call: TRBV27
j_call: TRBJ2-1
cdr3_length: 18
cdr3_aa: ASSPGDRGLGGGSYNEQF